The source of this T cell receptor (beta chain) is a study of blood T cell repertoires in COVID-19. There are 15 residues in the CDR3. The trim removed 2 bases at V and 6 bases at J, leaving 7 bases unmatched. Germline V gives CDR1 LGHDT, CDR2 YNNKEL (reference sequence). Assay: immunoSEQ multiplex PCR; the TCRdb copy retains only in-frame clones and omits some. The sample has tens of thousands of clones, 75% to 90% seen once; the top ten hold about 5.3%. The TCR originated in a man aged 55-75 years with active COVID-19. The chain has TRBV3-1 (or the pseudogene TRBV3-2) and TRBJ1-1; 9 positions agree with TRBD1. Sequencing was done on a sample of peripheral blood. The CDR3 sequence is CASSQLGQGIAEAFF. As DNA, the CDR3 is TGTGCCAGCAGCCAACTAGGACAGGGGATCGCTGAAGCTTTCTTT.